The rows below give T cell receptor beta chains drawn from one sample of a study of blood T cell repertoires in COVID-19. Produced via immunoSEQ multiplex PCR; TCRdb's table is partial and in-frame only. Of about 210,000 clones in the sample, approximately 91% were seen once. The sample comprised peripheral blood. These receptors were collected from a woman in her thirties or forties with acute or convalescent COVID-19. CDR3s include the opening cysteine and the closing phenylalanine or tryptophan. The order of the fields is V gene, J gene, CDR3 length, D gene, clone size, CDR3 DNA, CDR3 protein. The D gene is left open where the match is weak. The size field is filled for only some rows; it gives once, few, many or a size class.

v_call: TRBV20-1; j_call: TRBJ1-4; cdr3_length: 11; d_call: -; clone_size: -; cdr3_nt: TGCAGTGCAAAGGACTACGATAGACTGTTTTTT; cdr3_aa: CSAKDYDRLFF
v_call: TRBV7-3; j_call: TRBJ1-1; cdr3_length: 14; d_call: TRBD1; clone_size: few; cdr3_nt: TGTGCCAGCTCGGGCGCAGGGGGAGCCACTGAAGCTTTCTTT; cdr3_aa: CASSGAGGATEAFF
v_call: TRBV20-1; j_call: TRBJ2-5; cdr3_length: 11; d_call: -; clone_size: -; cdr3_nt: TGCAGTGCTAGAAAGGGGGAGACCCAGTACTTC; cdr3_aa: CSARKGETQYF
v_call: TRBV19; j_call: TRBJ2-3; cdr3_length: 15; d_call: TRBD2; clone_size: -; cdr3_nt: TGTGCCAGTAGTATAGCGGGGGGGCCCACAGATACGCAGTATTTT; cdr3_aa: CASSIAGGPTDTQYF
v_call: TRBV14; j_call: TRBJ2-6; cdr3_length: 14; d_call: -; clone_size: once; cdr3_nt: TGTGCCAGCAGCCTGCTCGGGGGGGCCAACGTCCTGACTTTC; cdr3_aa: CASSLLGGANVLTF
v_call: TRBV4-2; j_call: TRBJ1-2; cdr3_length: 18; d_call: -; clone_size: -; cdr3_nt: TGTGCCAGCAGCCAAGACGGCCGCTATACAGGGTTGCGCGATGGCTACACCTTC; cdr3_aa: CASSQDGRYTGLRDGYTF
v_call: TRBV11-2; j_call: TRBJ1-2; cdr3_length: 16; d_call: -; clone_size: -; cdr3_nt: TGTGCCAGCCGTCCCTCTGGGGGGTCCCCTAACTATGGCTACACCTTC; cdr3_aa: CASRPSGGSPNYGYTF
v_call: TRBV4-2; j_call: TRBJ1-3; cdr3_length: 17; d_call: -; clone_size: -; cdr3_nt: TGTGCCAGCAGCCAAGATGGGGGCCTTCTTTCTGGAAACACCATATATTTT; cdr3_aa: CASSQDGGLLSGNTIYF
v_call: TRBV6-5; j_call: TRBJ1-1; cdr3_length: 11; d_call: -; clone_size: -; cdr3_nt: TGTGCCAGCACCCAGGGGACTGAAGCTTTCTTT; cdr3_aa: CASTQGTEAFF
v_call: TRBV21-1; j_call: TRBJ2-1; cdr3_length: 15; d_call: -; clone_size: -; cdr3_nt: TGTGCCAGCAGCAAACCCGGGATCCTCTACAATGAGCAGTTCTTC; cdr3_aa: CASSKPGILYNEQFF
v_call: TRBV2; j_call: TRBJ1-1; cdr3_length: 12; d_call: -; clone_size: once; cdr3_nt: TGTCCGACGGGGAGGGTGGACACTGAAGCTTTCTTT; cdr3_aa: CPTGRVDTEAFF
v_call: TRBV5-4; j_call: TRBJ1-2; cdr3_length: 15; d_call: TRBD1; clone_size: -; cdr3_nt: TGTGCCAGCACATCCGGGACAGCCCGAAACTATGGCTACACCTTC; cdr3_aa: CASTSGTARNYGYTF
v_call: TRBV10-1; j_call: TRBJ2-5; cdr3_length: 15; d_call: TRBD2; clone_size: -; cdr3_nt: TGCGCCAGCAGTGATGGGACTAGCGGATTTGGAGCCCAGTACTTC; cdr3_aa: CASSDGTSGFGAQYF
v_call: TRBV6-1; j_call: TRBJ1-1; cdr3_length: 15; d_call: -; clone_size: -; cdr3_nt: TGTGCCAGCAGTGAATTCGACATCATGAACACTGAAGCTTTCTTT; cdr3_aa: CASSEFDIMNTEAFF
v_call: TRBV9; j_call: TRBJ1-2; cdr3_length: 14; d_call: TRBD1; clone_size: -; cdr3_nt: TGTGCCAGCAGCGCACGACAGGGAAACTATGGCTACACCTTC; cdr3_aa: CASSARQGNYGYTF
v_call: TRBV12-3/TRBV12-4; j_call: TRBJ2-3; cdr3_length: 12; d_call: -; clone_size: -; cdr3_nt: TGTGCCAGCAGGGGGGCCCCAGATACGCAGTATTTT; cdr3_aa: CASRGAPDTQYF
v_call: TRBV10-2; j_call: TRBJ1-5; cdr3_length: 14; d_call: -; clone_size: once; cdr3_nt: TGCGCCAGCAGTGGGGCCAGTAACAATCAGCCCCAGCATTTT; cdr3_aa: CASSGASNNQPQHF
v_call: TRBV6-5; j_call: TRBJ1-2; cdr3_length: 14; d_call: TRBD1; clone_size: -; cdr3_nt: TGTGCCAGCAGTGACTCAGACAGGGTCGGGGGCTACACCTTC; cdr3_aa: CASSDSDRVGGYTF
v_call: TRBV2; j_call: TRBJ1-2; cdr3_length: 15; d_call: -; clone_size: -; cdr3_nt: TGTGCCAGCAGTGACGGTTTAAGGGGGTTATCGGGCTACACCTTC; cdr3_aa: CASSDGLRGLSGYTF
v_call: TRBV30; j_call: TRBJ1-2; cdr3_length: 15; d_call: TRBD1; clone_size: -; cdr3_nt: TGTGCCTGGAGTCGTAAGGGACAGGGTGTCTATGGCTACACCTTC; cdr3_aa: CAWSRKGQGVYGYTF
v_call: TRBV14; j_call: TRBJ1-1; cdr3_length: 13; d_call: -; clone_size: -; cdr3_nt: TGTGCCAGCAGCCAGGGGCCGGCCAGTGAAGCTTTCTTT; cdr3_aa: CASSQGPASEAFF
v_call: TRBV4-1; j_call: TRBJ1-5; cdr3_length: 14; d_call: -; clone_size: -; cdr3_nt: TGCGCCAGCAGCCAACTTACGTCGGGTCAGCCCCAGCATTTT; cdr3_aa: CASSQLTSGQPQHF
v_call: TRBV6-1; j_call: TRBJ1-1; cdr3_length: 16; d_call: -; clone_size: -; cdr3_nt: TGTGCCAGCAGTGAAGTTGCGGCAGGGACTTACACTGAAGCTTTCTTT; cdr3_aa: CASSEVAAGTYTEAFF
v_call: TRBV10-2; j_call: TRBJ1-1; cdr3_length: 14; d_call: -; clone_size: -; cdr3_nt: TGCGCCAGCAGTGAGCGAGGCCTAGGCACTGAAGCTTTCTTT; cdr3_aa: CASSERGLGTEAFF
v_call: TRBV4-1; j_call: TRBJ1-5; cdr3_length: 16; d_call: TRBD1; clone_size: -; cdr3_nt: TGCGCCAGCAGCCACGCCCTGGACAGGGAGGGTCAGCCCCAGCATTTT; cdr3_aa: CASSHALDREGQPQHF
v_call: TRBV2; j_call: TRBJ2-3; cdr3_length: 15; d_call: TRBD2; clone_size: -; cdr3_nt: TGTGCCAGCAGGCGGACTAGCGGGATTTCAGATACGCAGTATTTT; cdr3_aa: CASRRTSGISDTQYF
v_call: TRBV7-9; j_call: TRBJ2-3; cdr3_length: 13; d_call: -; clone_size: -; cdr3_nt: TGTGCCAGCAGCTTAGGCGGGACCGATACGCAGTATTTT; cdr3_aa: CASSLGGTDTQYF
v_call: TRBV24-1; j_call: TRBJ1-1; cdr3_length: 17; d_call: -; clone_size: once; cdr3_nt: TGTGCCACCAGTGATGCTAAACTAGGTAACATGAACACTGAAGCTTTCTTT; cdr3_aa: CATSDAKLGNMNTEAFF
v_call: TRBV3-1/TRBV3-2; j_call: TRBJ1-3; cdr3_length: 16; d_call: -; clone_size: -; cdr3_nt: TGTGCCAGCAGCCAACTGGGGGCCCTCTCTGGAAACACCATATATTTT; cdr3_aa: CASSQLGALSGNTIYF
v_call: TRBV12-3/TRBV12-4; j_call: TRBJ1-2; cdr3_length: 12; d_call: TRBD1; clone_size: -; cdr3_nt: TGTGCCAGCAGTCGGGACAGGGATGGCTACACCTTC; cdr3_aa: CASSRDRDGYTF
v_call: TRBV30; j_call: TRBJ1-2; cdr3_length: 14; d_call: -; clone_size: -; cdr3_nt: TGTGCCTGGACTTACGCCCGGGGAGACTATGGCTACACCTTC; cdr3_aa: CAWTYARGDYGYTF
v_call: TRBV5-1; j_call: TRBJ2-2; cdr3_length: 15; d_call: -; clone_size: few; cdr3_nt: TGCGCCAGCAGCTCGAGCGGGTCGGGGACCGGGGAGCTGTTTTTT; cdr3_aa: CASSSSGSGTGELFF
v_call: TRBV2; j_call: TRBJ1-2; cdr3_length: 14; d_call: -; clone_size: few; cdr3_nt: TGTGCCAGCACCCTCTACCCAGGGTTGGCTGGCTACACCTTC; cdr3_aa: CASTLYPGLAGYTF
v_call: TRBV28; j_call: TRBJ1-2; cdr3_length: 11; d_call: -; clone_size: -; cdr3_nt: TGTGCCAGCAGTTCCTCCCGGGGCTACACCTTC; cdr3_aa: CASSSSRGYTF
v_call: TRBV3-1/TRBV3-2; j_call: TRBJ2-3; cdr3_length: 19; d_call: TRBD2; clone_size: -; cdr3_nt: TGTGCCAGCAGCCAAGAACCGGGACTAGCGGGGGGGTTCACAGATACGCAGTATTTT; cdr3_aa: CASSQEPGLAGGFTDTQYF
v_call: TRBV11-2; j_call: TRBJ1-1; cdr3_length: 15; d_call: -; clone_size: -; cdr3_nt: TGTGCCAGCAGCTTAGAGATCGCGCGGAACACTGAAGCTTTCTTT; cdr3_aa: CASSLEIARNTEAFF
v_call: TRBV10-3; j_call: TRBJ1-3; cdr3_length: 13; d_call: -; clone_size: -; cdr3_nt: TGTGCCATCAGTGATTTGCTGGCAAACACCATATATTTT; cdr3_aa: CAISDLLANTIYF
v_call: TRBV24-1; j_call: TRBJ2-3; cdr3_length: 17; d_call: -; clone_size: -; cdr3_nt: TGTGCCACCAGTGCGTCCCTGGTTCTAAATCTCACAGATACGCAGTATTTT; cdr3_aa: CATSASLVLNLTDTQYF
v_call: TRBV11-2; j_call: TRBJ2-1; cdr3_length: 15; d_call: TRBD1; clone_size: -; cdr3_nt: TGTGCCAGCAGCTTGGGGACAGGACCCTACAATGAGCAGTTCTTC; cdr3_aa: CASSLGTGPYNEQFF
v_call: TRBV9; j_call: TRBJ2-1; cdr3_length: 21; d_call: TRBD2; clone_size: -; cdr3_nt: TGTGCCAGCAGCGTCGAGGAGGGGACTAGCAGTTCCGAGAGCTCCTACAATGAGCAGTTCTTC; cdr3_aa: CASSVEEGTSSSESSYNEQFF
v_call: TRBV29-1; j_call: TRBJ1-2; cdr3_length: 13; d_call: -; clone_size: -; cdr3_nt: TGCAGCGTTTCTCAGGGTATGGACTATGGCTACACCTTC; cdr3_aa: CSVSQGMDYGYTF
v_call: TRBV6-1; j_call: TRBJ1-2; cdr3_length: 13; d_call: -; clone_size: -; cdr3_nt: TGTGCCAGCAGTGAGACAGCGGGCTATGGCTACACCTTC; cdr3_aa: CASSETAGYGYTF
v_call: TRBV20-1; j_call: TRBJ1-2; cdr3_length: 14; d_call: -; clone_size: -; cdr3_nt: TGCAGTGCTAGTCTTGCGGGGGGAGGCTATGGCTACACCTTC; cdr3_aa: CSASLAGGGYGYTF
v_call: TRBV29-1; j_call: TRBJ1-3; cdr3_length: 13; d_call: -; clone_size: -; cdr3_nt: TGCAGCGTCCAGGGTTCGGCTGGAAACACCATATATTTT; cdr3_aa: CSVQGSAGNTIYF
v_call: TRBV2; j_call: TRBJ2-2; cdr3_length: 17; d_call: -; clone_size: -; cdr3_nt: TGTGCCAGCAGTGAAACCGCGGGACGCCGCCTTTCCGGGGAGCTGTTTTTT; cdr3_aa: CASSETAGRRLSGELFF
v_call: TRBV5-1; j_call: TRBJ1-2; cdr3_length: 15; d_call: -; clone_size: -; cdr3_nt: TGCGCCAGCAGCTTGGATTTTGGGGGCAACTATGGCTACACCTTC; cdr3_aa: CASSLDFGGNYGYTF
v_call: TRBV19; j_call: TRBJ2-3; cdr3_length: 17; d_call: TRBD2; clone_size: -; cdr3_nt: TGTGCCAGTAGTCGGAGGAGTAGCGGGGGCGCGAGAGATACGCAGTATTTT; cdr3_aa: CASSRRSSGGARDTQYF
v_call: TRBV19; j_call: TRBJ1-5; cdr3_length: 15; d_call: TRBD1; clone_size: -; cdr3_nt: TGTGCCAGTCGGGACAGGGGACATAGCAATCAGCCCCAGCATTTT; cdr3_aa: CASRDRGHSNQPQHF
v_call: TRBV13; j_call: TRBJ2-5; cdr3_length: 14; d_call: -; clone_size: -; cdr3_nt: TGTGCCAGCAGCCCAGCCGGGGGCCAAGAGACCCAGTACTTC; cdr3_aa: CASSPAGGQETQYF
v_call: TRBV5-1; j_call: TRBJ1-4; cdr3_length: 17; d_call: -; clone_size: -; cdr3_nt: TGCGCCAGCAGTCCGGCGGGGCAGCTCGCAACTAATGAAAAACTGTTTTTT; cdr3_aa: CASSPAGQLATNEKLFF
v_call: TRBV14; j_call: TRBJ1-4; cdr3_length: 15; d_call: -; clone_size: -; cdr3_nt: TGTGCCAGCAGCCGACGAGGAGACAGTAATGAAAAACTGTTTTTT; cdr3_aa: CASSRRGDSNEKLFF
v_call: TRBV2; j_call: TRBJ1-5; cdr3_length: 13; d_call: -; clone_size: -; cdr3_nt: TGTGCCAGCAACTCAAGAGGAAATCAGCCCCAGCATTTT; cdr3_aa: CASNSRGNQPQHF
v_call: TRBV6-5; j_call: TRBJ1-2; cdr3_length: 14; d_call: TRBD1; clone_size: -; cdr3_nt: TGTGCCAGCAGTTACCAGGCCAGGGGGCATGGCTACACCTTC; cdr3_aa: CASSYQARGHGYTF
v_call: TRBV7-8; j_call: TRBJ2-5; cdr3_length: 15; d_call: TRBD2; clone_size: -; cdr3_nt: TGTGCCAGCAGCCGTAGCGGGGGGGCTCGGGAGACCCAGTACTTC; cdr3_aa: CASSRSGGARETQYF
v_call: TRBV7-9; j_call: TRBJ2-3; cdr3_length: 15; d_call: -; clone_size: -; cdr3_nt: TGTGCCAGCAGCTTAAGGGGACTCGAATCAGATACGCAGTATTTT; cdr3_aa: CASSLRGLESDTQYF